These T cell receptor beta chains were read from a single sample in a study of T cell changes during pregnancy in multiple sclerosis. Clones were sequenced by immunoSEQ multiplex PCR, and TCRdb holds only the in-frame ones, with some missing. This table holds 25,000 to 30,000 clones, approximately 88% found once. Sequences were derived from CD4+ T cells from peripheral blood mononuclear cells, sampled in the first trimester of pregnancy. These TCRs come from a female donor in good health, enrolled as a control in a pregnancy study. Each CDR3 is given without its conserved first and last residue. Some rows mark clone size as missing; the rest say once, few, many or name a class of expanded clone.

J	V	size	CDR3
TRBJ2-1	TRBV29-1	NA	SVRVHNEQF
TRBJ1-2	TRBV9	NA	ASSVDRDNYGYT
TRBJ1-5	TRBV19	NA	ASSMSAQPQH
TRBJ2-1	TRBV28	NA	ASSPPPFGLAPTHEQF
TRBJ1-2	TRBV6-5	NA	ASSYGGGPWSDGYT
TRBJ1-6	TRBV7-2	NA	ASGATGLNSPLH
TRBJ1-2	TRBV27	NA	ASSSRQGYGYT
TRBJ2-3	TRBV9	NA	ASSVGSSLSTDTQY
TRBJ2-2	TRBV5-4	NA	ASSLGGAYTGELF
TRBJ1-2	TRBV28	NA	ATCLGGYGYT
TRBJ2-7	TRBV18	few	ASSPGTGRSNEQY
TRBJ1-1	TRBV2	NA	ASSDFVGQSTEAF